This entry lists 32 T cell receptor beta chains sequenced from one sample in a study of OX40 agonist ivuxolimab in advanced cancers. Some clones are missing from TCRdb's copy, which holds only in-frame ones; the method was immunoSEQ multiplex PCR. The sample contains tens of thousands of clones, roughly 90% of which appear only once. The input for sequencing was CD4+ or CD8+ T cells sorted from blood, taken in a trial of the OX40 agonist ivuxolimab. These receptor sequences come from an adult with an advanced solid tumor such as melanoma, head and neck, liver or kidney cancer.

The chain couples TRBV18 to TRBJ2-1; 7 bases fit TRBD2. V shed 1 base, J shed 9 bases, and the junction held 6 bases outside the gene matches. Germline CDR1 KGHSH, CDR2 LQKENI. The CDR3 extends over 14 amino acids. CDR3 region: CASSPREGSVEQFF. In DNA, the CDR3 is TGTGCCAGCTCACCACGGGAGGGTTCGGTTGAGCAGTTCTTC.

The rearrangement links TRBV19 to TRBJ1-1, with 9 bases fitting TRBD1. The CDR3 is 13 amino acids. J lost 11 bases, V lost 4 bases, and 8 bases had no gene match. CDR1 and CDR2 (germline): LNHDA, SQIVND (reference sequence). DNA for the CDR3: TGTGCCAGTAGTAGGGACAGGGTATCGGTCGCTTTCTTT. Amino acids: CASSRDRVSVAFF.

The chain employs TRBV5-6 and TRBJ2-7; 7 bases are shared with TRBD1. The germline gives CDR1 SGHDT, CDR2 YYEEEE. The CDR3 spans 13 residues. V lost 0 bases to trimming and J lost 3 bases; unmatched junction nucleotides: 0. CDR3 loop: CASSLGTGYEQYF. The CDR3 DNA sequence: TGTGCCAGCAGCTTGGGGACAGGCTACGAGCAGTACTTC.

This clone has just a few counts. CDR3 nucleotide sequence: TGTGCCACCAGGGACAGCAATCAGCCCCAGCATTTT. Protein sequence: CATRDSNQPQHF. The rearrangement links TRBV10-3 to TRBJ1-5; the D gene is possibly TRBD1 (5 bases). The germline CDR1 and CDR2 sequences are ENHRY and SYGVKD. The V gene lost 10 bases and the J gene lost 1 base, with 8 bases spanning the gap. CDR3 length: 12 amino acids.

The chain couples TRBV6-6 to TRBJ2-7, with 8 positions matching TRBD2. Germline CDR1 is MNHNY and CDR2 is SVGAGI (reference sequence). The V and J ends lost 2 bases and 5 bases, in that order; junction bases with no gene match: 5. The length of the CDR3 is 14 residues. CDR3 in amino acids: CASSYILAENEQYF. The DNA of the CDR3 is TGTGCCAGCAGTTACATACTAGCGGAAAACGAGCAGTACTTC.

This chain links TRBV5-6 with TRBJ1-4; D is uncertain. CDR1 and CDR2 (germline): SGHDT, YYEEEE. The V end lost 2 bases, the J end lost 5 bases, and 19 bases lay between the germline ends. The CDR3 consists of 17 residues. CDR3 in amino acids: CASSFRGVGWRNEKLFF. In DNA form, the CDR3 reads TGTGCCAGCAGCTTTCGCGGGGTTGGTTGGCGAAATGAAAAACTGTTTTTT.

Worth noting for this clone: The same CDR3 also results from other DNA sequences found in this sample. The chain combines TRBV11-3 with TRBJ2-7; perhaps TRBD1 as D (6 bases). The germline V gene has CDR1 SGHNT and CDR2 YENEEA. This CDR3 has 12 residues. Between the trimmed V and J ends, which lost 5 bases and 4 bases, there was a span of 9 bases. CDR3 residues: CASSLQGYEQYF. DNA of the CDR3: TGTGCCAGCAGCCTCCAGGGGTACGAGCAGTACTTC.

The chain uses TRBV6-5 and TRBJ1-1, with D perhaps matching TRBD1 (5 bases). The germline V gene encodes CDR1 MNHEY and CDR2 SVGAGI. Trimming removed 6 bases from V and 1 base from J, with 12 bases in between. The CDR3 length is 14 residues. The CDR3 spells CASRETVPNTEAFF. The CDR3 DNA sequence: TGTGCCAGCAGGGAGACAGTTCCGAACACTGAAGCTTTCTTT.

The chain recombines TRBV19 with TRBJ1-5; D might be TRBD1 (5 bases). The CDR3 sequence is 15 residues long. Trimming took 3 bases from V and 3 from J, leaving 12 bases between them. CDR1 is LNHDA and CDR2 is SQIVND in the germline V gene (reference sequence). DNA of the CDR3: TGTGCCAGTAGTATTGACAGAGCTATCAATCAGCCCCAGCATTTT. This translates into CASSIDRAINQPQHF.

V and J are TRBV19 and TRBJ1-1, with 7 bases matching TRBD1. This CDR3 comprises 15 residues. The trim removed 6 bases at V and 4 bases at J, leaving 11 bases unmatched. CDR1 and CDR2 from the germline V gene are LNHDA and SQIVND (reference sequence). DNA for the CDR3: TGTGCCAGTAGAATGACAGGGAGTTATGTCACTGAAGCTTTCTTT. It yields the protein CASRMTGSYVTEAFF.

The V and J genes are TRBV10-1 and TRBJ2-2, with D unresolved. Per the germline V gene, CDR1 is WNHNN and CDR2 is SYGVQD (reference sequence). The V gene lost 5 bases and the J gene lost 5 bases, with 12 bases spanning the gap. The CDR3 sequence is 14 residues long. The chain's CDR3 is CASSSNSRTGELFF. The DNA for the CDR3 is TGCGCCAGCAGTTCCAACTCTAGGACCGGGGAGCTGTTTTTT.

V and J are TRBV10-1 and TRBJ2-2; D not resolved. Between the trimmed V and J ends, which lost 4 bases and 5 bases, there was a span of 2 bases. CDR3 size: 11 residues. Germline V gives CDR1 WNHNN, CDR2 SYGVQD (reference sequence). CDR3 in DNA: TGCGCCAGCAGTGCAACCGGGGAGCTGTTTTTT. This encodes CASSATGELFF.

This chain uses TRBV7-2 with TRBJ2-3; D is undetermined. Trimming cost V 0 bases and J 5 bases, with 9 bases left between them. This CDR3 is built from 14 residues. Germline assignment: CDR1 SGHTA and CDR2 FQGNSA. The CDR3 sequence: CASSLAGQIDTQYF. The CDR3 bases are TGTGCCAGCAGCTTAGCTGGTCAAATAGATACGCAGTATTTT. The whole variable domain, remainder taken from reference TRBV7-2 and TRBJ2-3, is GAGVSQSPSNKVTEKGKDVELRCDPISGHTALYWYRQSLGQGLEFLIYFQGNSAPDKSGLPSDRFSAERTGGSVSTLTIQRTQQEDSAVYLCASSLAGQIDTQYFGPGTRLTVL.

The V gene is TRBV7-2, the J gene TRBJ2-3; 9 bases are shared with TRBD1. This CDR3 contains 16 residues. Trimming took 5 bases from V and 2 from J; bases not matched to a gene: 8. The germline V gene encodes CDR1 SGHTA and CDR2 FQGNSA. CDR3: CASSRGTGTPTDTQYF. The CDR3 coding sequence is TGTGCCAGCAGCCGGGGGACAGGGACGCCCACAGATACGCAGTATTTT.

This chain links TRBV18 with TRBJ1-3; no clear D. Trimming stripped 3 bases from V and 7 bases from J, with 10 bases between. Germline CDR1 and CDR2: KGHSH and LQKENI. This CDR3 has 13 residues. This chain's CDR3 is CASSPDVRNTIYF. Here the CDR3 DNA reads TGTGCCAGCTCACCCGATGTGCGGAACACCATATATTTT.

The V and J genes are TRBV18 and TRBJ2-6; D might be TRBD1 or TRBD2, each matching 5 bases. Germline V CDR1 and CDR2: KGHSH, LQKENI. The CDR3 totals 18 residues. The germline V and J ends were trimmed by 3 bases and 0 bases, with 15 bases remaining between them. The CDR3 DNA follows: TGTGCCAGCTCACCCCCGGGACGTCCTGTCTCTGGGGCCAACGTCCTGACTTTC. It encodes CASSPPGRPVSGANVLTF. The variable domain in full, completed from reference TRBV18 and TRBJ2-6, reads NAGVMQNPRHLVRRRGQEARLRCSPMKGHSHVYWYRQLPEEGLKFMVYLQKENIIDESGMPKERFSAEFPKEGPSILRIQQVVRGDSAAYFCASSPPGRPVSGANVLTFGAGSRLTVL.

This clone was picked up one time. The chain employs TRBV7-2 and TRBJ2-1; TRBD1 aligns across 8 bases. The V gene's germline CDR1 is SGHTA and CDR2 FQGNSA. The CDR3 runs 15 residues. Unmatched junction bases numbered 9, after V lost 7 bases and J lost 4 bases. CDR3 residues: CASNAGGSGYNEQFF. CDR3 nucleotides: TGTGCCAGCAATGCAGGGGGCAGCGGGTACAATGAGCAGTTCTTC.

V is TRBV7-2 and J is TRBJ2-5; D not resolved. This CDR3 is 13 amino acids long. The V end was cut by 7 bases, the J end by 5 bases, with 14 bases between. Germline CDR1 and CDR2: SGHTA and FQGNSA. CDR3 protein: CASNNNQGETQYF. CDR3 in DNA: TGTGCCAGCAACAACAACCAAGGGGAGACCCAGTACTTC.

This clone came up a few times. Because it lacks the conserved phenylalanine or tryptophan at the end, this CDR3 is likely a read error. No DNA is shown, since the ends of the CDR3 on it are uncertain; the CDR3 is the one TCRdb lists. The chain uses TRBV11-3 and TRBJ2-4; the table's D call, TRBD1, was not checked against the DNA. From its first to its last residue, the CDR3 has 8 amino acids. CDR1 is SGHNT, CDR2 YENEEA, per germline. The CDR3: CASSLTSA.

J is TRBJ1-3 and V is TRBV18; D might be TRBD1 (5 bases). V dropped 3 bases and J dropped 4 bases, with 25 bases sitting between them. The CDR3 loop spans 19 amino acids. The germline gives CDR1 KGHSH, CDR2 LQKENI. Here the CDR3 reads CASSPGRAGLGSFGNTIYF. CDR3 nucleotides: TGTGCCAGCTCACCCGGAAGGGCAGGGCTTGGAAGTTTCGGAAACACCATATATTTT.

The chain is built from TRBV10-3 and TRBJ1-1; D gene unclear. The germline V and J ends were trimmed by 4 bases and 1 base, with 7 bases remaining between them. This CDR3 spans 13 amino acids. Per germline, CDR1 ENHRY and CDR2 SYGVKD. In DNA form, the CDR3 reads TGTGCCATCAGTGGTACCCAGAACACTGAAGCTTTCTTT. Protein sequence: CAISGTQNTEAFF.

The rearrangement joins TRBV9 to TRBJ2-2, with D hard to call. Germline-derived CDR1 and CDR2 are SGDLS and YYNGEE. The CDR3 spans 15 residues. V gave up 4 bases and J gave up 2 bases, with 12 bases separating them. CDR3 coding DNA: TGTGCCAGCAGCCCCCCGGGCGCCAACACCGGGGAGCTGTTTTTT. This translates into CASSPPGANTGELFF. The full variable domain, in which reference TRBV9 and TRBJ2-2 provide the parts outside the CDR3, is DSGVTQTPKHLITATGQRVTLRCSPRSGDLSVYWYQQSLDQGLQFLIQYYNGEERAKGNILERFSAQQFPDLHSELNLSSLELGDSALYFCASSPPGANTGELFFGEGSRLTVL.

This chain connects TRBV5-4 to TRBJ1-4; D perhaps matches TRBD1 (5 bases). V dropped 5 bases and J dropped 5 bases, with 13 bases sitting between them. The germline gives CDR1 SGHNT, CDR2 YYREEE (reference sequence). This CDR3 has 14 residues. The CDR3 spells CASRSGTENEKLFF. The CDR3 coding sequence is TGTGCCAGCAGGTCCGGGACGGAGAATGAAAAACTGTTTTTT.

This clone has a handful of counts. The chain recombines TRBV2 with TRBJ2-5; 8 bases are a match to TRBD1. Germline V lookup: CDR1 SNHLY, CDR2 FYNNEI. The CDR3 has 13 amino acids. The V segment lost 7 bases and the J segment 2 bases; nucleotides outside the gene matches: 3. CDR3 DNA: TGTGCCAGCATACGGGACAGGCAAGAGACCCAGTACTTC. This gives the protein CASIRDRQETQYF.

This chain links TRBV7-2 with TRBJ2-7, with TRBD2 matching over 7 bases. The ends lost 2 bases at V and 4 bases at J; junction bases unmatched: 8. Germline values: CDR1 SGHTA, CDR2 FQGNSA. The CDR3 loop spans 15 amino acids. The CDR3 sequence is CASSLFAGAAYEQYF. The CDR3 DNA reads as TGTGCCAGCAGCTTATTCGCGGGAGCAGCTTACGAGCAGTACTTC.

The chain has TRBV6-1 and TRBJ2-5, with D unresolved. The CDR3 covers 8 residues. V gave up 6 bases and J gave up 9 bases, with 2 bases separating them. Germline CDR1 MNHNS, CDR2 SASEGT. The chain's CDR3 is CASSAQYF. As DNA, the CDR3 is TGTGCCAGCAGCGCCCAGTACTTC.

V gene TRBV7-2 combines with J gene TRBJ2-6; weak D call: TRBD2 (6 bases). From germline, CDR1 is SGHTA and CDR2 FQGNSA. The CDR3 length is 18 residues. V lost 5 bases, J lost 1 base, and 18 bases lay in between. CDR3 loop: CASSIKPGRGSGANVLTF. The CDR3 coding sequence is TGTGCCAGCAGCATCAAACCGGGACGGGGGTCTGGGGCCAACGTCCTGACTTTC.

The rearrangement joins TRBV27 to TRBJ2-3, with D uncertain. Trimming took off 4 bases at V and 0 bases at J, with 14 bases between the two ends. This CDR3 has 16 amino acids. CDR1 and CDR2 (germline): MNHEY, SMNVEV (reference sequence). The CDR3 DNA follows: TGTGCCAGCAGTTCTCGTGGGGTCTTAAGCACAGATACGCAGTATTTT. It codes for CASSSRGVLSTDTQYF.

This chain uses TRBV18 with TRBJ1-5, with 9 nucleotides matching TRBD1. With V trimmed by 4 bases and J by 6 bases, 4 bases remained unmatched. Germline CDR1 and CDR2: KGHSH and LQKENI. The CDR3 length is 14 residues. CDR3 amino acids: CASSLWDRVQPQHF. The CDR3 bases are TGTGCCAGCTCACTTTGGGACAGGGTTCAGCCCCAGCATTTT.

The table lists this clone with a count of one. V and J are TRBV5-6 and TRBJ1-1; D is unresolved. The CDR3 sequence is 13 residues long. The germline CDR1 and CDR2 sequences are SGHDT and YYEEEE. V lost 2 bases and J 2 bases, leaving 7 bases between the germline ends. The chain's CDR3 is CASSLQANTEAFF. The CDR3 nucleotides are TGTGCCAGCAGCTTACAAGCTAACACTGAAGCTTTCTTT. Looking up the rest from reference TRBV5-6 and TRBJ1-1 gives the full variable domain: DAGVTQSPTHLIKTRGQQVTLRCSPKSGHDTVSWYQQALGQGPQFIFQYYEEEERQRGNFPDRFSGHQFPNYSSELNVNALLLGDSALYLCASSLQANTEAFFGQGTRLTVV.

The V call is TRBV5-4, the J call TRBJ2-1; 9 positions match TRBD1. This CDR3 spans 15 amino acids. J was trimmed by 3 bases and V by 3 bases; bases with no gene match: 4. Germline-derived CDR1 and CDR2 are SGHNT and YYREEE (reference sequence). The CDR3 DNA follows: TGTGCCAGCAGCTCCGGGACAGGGTACTACAATGAGCAGTTCTTC. Its protein is CASSSGTGYYNEQFF.

CDR3 region: CASSKGRGYEQYF. In nucleotides, the CDR3 is TGTGCCAGTAGTAAAGGCAGGGGATACGAGCAGTACTTC. V gene TRBV19 combines with J gene TRBJ2-7; the D gene is possibly TRBD1 (6 bases). The CDR3 has 13 residues. Germline V gene lookup returns CDR1 LNHDA and CDR2 SQIVND (reference sequence). Trimming took off 4 bases at V and 4 bases at J, with 11 bases between the two ends.